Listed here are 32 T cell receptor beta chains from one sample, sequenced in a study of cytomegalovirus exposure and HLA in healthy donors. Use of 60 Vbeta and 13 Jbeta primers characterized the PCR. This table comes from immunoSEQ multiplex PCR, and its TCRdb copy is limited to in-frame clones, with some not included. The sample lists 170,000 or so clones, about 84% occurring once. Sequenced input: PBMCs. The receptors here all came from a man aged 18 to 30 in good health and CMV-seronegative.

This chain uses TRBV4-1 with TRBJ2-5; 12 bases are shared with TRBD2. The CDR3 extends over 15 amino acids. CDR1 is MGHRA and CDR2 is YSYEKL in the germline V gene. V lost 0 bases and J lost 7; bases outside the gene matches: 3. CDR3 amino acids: CASSQDLAGGTTQYF. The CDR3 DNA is TGCGCCAGCAGCCAAGATCTAGCGGGGGGGACGACCCAGTACTTC.

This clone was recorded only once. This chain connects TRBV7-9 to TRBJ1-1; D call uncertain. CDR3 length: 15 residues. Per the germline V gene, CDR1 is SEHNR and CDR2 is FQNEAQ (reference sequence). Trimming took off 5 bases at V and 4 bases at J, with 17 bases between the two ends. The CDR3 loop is CASSPPRRGGTEAFF. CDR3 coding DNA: TGTGCCAGCAGCCCGCCCCGGCGCGGTGGCACTGAAGCTTTCTTT.

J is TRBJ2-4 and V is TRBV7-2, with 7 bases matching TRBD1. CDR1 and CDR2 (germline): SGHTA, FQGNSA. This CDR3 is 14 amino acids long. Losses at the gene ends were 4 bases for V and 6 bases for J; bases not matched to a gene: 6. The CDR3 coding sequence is TGTGCCAGCAGCTATGGGACAGAGATAAACATTCAGTACTTC. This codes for CASSYGTEINIQYF.

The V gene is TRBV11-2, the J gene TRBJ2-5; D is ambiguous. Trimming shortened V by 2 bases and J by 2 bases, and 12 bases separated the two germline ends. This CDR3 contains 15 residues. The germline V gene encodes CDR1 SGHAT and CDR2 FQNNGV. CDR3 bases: TGTGCCAGCAGCTTATTCCGACTTACTCAAGAGACCCAGTACTTC. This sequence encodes CASSLFRLTQETQYF.

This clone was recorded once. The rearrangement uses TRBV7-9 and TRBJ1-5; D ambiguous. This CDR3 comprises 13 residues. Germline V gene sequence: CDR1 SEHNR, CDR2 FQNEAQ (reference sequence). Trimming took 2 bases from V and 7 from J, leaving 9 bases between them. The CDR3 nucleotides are TGTGCCAGCAGCTTATCGTGGAGCCAGCCCCAGCATTTT. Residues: CASSLSWSQPQHF.

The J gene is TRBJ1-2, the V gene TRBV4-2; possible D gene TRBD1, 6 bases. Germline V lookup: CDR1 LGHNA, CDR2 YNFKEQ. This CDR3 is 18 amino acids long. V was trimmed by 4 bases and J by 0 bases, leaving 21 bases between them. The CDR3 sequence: CASSRSKATGQSNYGYTF. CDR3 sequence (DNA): TGTGCCAGCAGCCGATCAAAGGCCACCGGACAGTCTAACTATGGCTACACCTTC.

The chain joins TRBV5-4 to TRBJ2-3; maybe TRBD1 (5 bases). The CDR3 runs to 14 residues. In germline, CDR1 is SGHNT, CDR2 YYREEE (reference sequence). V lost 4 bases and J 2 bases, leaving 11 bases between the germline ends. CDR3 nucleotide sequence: TGTGCCAGCAGCCCCGAGACAGCCACAGATACGCAGTATTTT. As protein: CASSPETATDTQYF.

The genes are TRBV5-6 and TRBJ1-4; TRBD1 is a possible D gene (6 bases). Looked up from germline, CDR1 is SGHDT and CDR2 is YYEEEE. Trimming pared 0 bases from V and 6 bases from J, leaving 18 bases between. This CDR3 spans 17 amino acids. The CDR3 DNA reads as TGTGCCAGCAGCTTGGCCCCCCGGACAGAAGAGGATGAAAAACTGTTTTTT. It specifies CASSLAPRTEEDEKLFF.

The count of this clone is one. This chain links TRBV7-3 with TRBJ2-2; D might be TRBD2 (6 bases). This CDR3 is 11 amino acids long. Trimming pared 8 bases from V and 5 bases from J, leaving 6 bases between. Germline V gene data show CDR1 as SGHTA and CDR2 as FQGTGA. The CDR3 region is CASGGTGELFF. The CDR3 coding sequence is TGTGCCAGCGGGGGGACCGGGGAGCTGTTTTTT.

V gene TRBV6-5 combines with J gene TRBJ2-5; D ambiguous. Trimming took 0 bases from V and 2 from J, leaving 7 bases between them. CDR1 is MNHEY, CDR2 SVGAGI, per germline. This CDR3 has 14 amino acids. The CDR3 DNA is TGTGCCAGCAGTTACTCATCCTTTCAAGAGACCCAGTACTTC. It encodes CASSYSSFQETQYF.

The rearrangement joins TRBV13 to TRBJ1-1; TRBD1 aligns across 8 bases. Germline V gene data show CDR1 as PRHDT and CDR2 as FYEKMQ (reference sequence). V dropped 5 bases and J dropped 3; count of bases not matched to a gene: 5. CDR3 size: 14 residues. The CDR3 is CASSGQGLDTEAFF. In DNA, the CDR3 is TGTGCCAGCAGCGGACAGGGATTGGACACTGAAGCTTTCTTT.

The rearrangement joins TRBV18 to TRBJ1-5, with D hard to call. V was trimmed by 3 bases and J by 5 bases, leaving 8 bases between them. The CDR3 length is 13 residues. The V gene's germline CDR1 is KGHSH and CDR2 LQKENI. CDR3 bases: TGTGCCAGCTCACCGGCGGTTGATCAGCCCCAGCATTTT. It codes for CASSPAVDQPQHF. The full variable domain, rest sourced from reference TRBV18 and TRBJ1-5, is NAGVMQNPRHLVRRRGQEARLRCSPMKGHSHVYWYRQLPEEGLKFMVYLQKENIIDESGMPKERFSAEFPKEGPSILRIQQVVRGDSAAYFCASSPAVDQPQHFGDGTRLSIL.

CDR3 sequence: CASSPPHAGASYEQYF. Here the CDR3 DNA reads TGTGCCAGCTCACCACCGCACGCGGGGGCCTCCTACGAGCAGTACTTC. The chain employs TRBV18 and TRBJ2-7, with D maybe TRBD2 (7 bases). The ends were cut back, 0 bases at V and 0 bases at J, with 12 bases in the middle. The CDR3 runs 16 residues. From germline, CDR1 is KGHSH and CDR2 LQKENI.

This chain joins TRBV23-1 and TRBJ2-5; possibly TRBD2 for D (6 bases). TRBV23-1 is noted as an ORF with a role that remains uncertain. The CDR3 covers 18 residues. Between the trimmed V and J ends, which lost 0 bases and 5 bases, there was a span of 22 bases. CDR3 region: CASSQSRQGGGPGETQYF. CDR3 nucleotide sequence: TGCGCCAGCAGTCAATCTCGGCAGGGAGGTGGCCCTGGGGAGACCCAGTACTTC.

This CDR3 is CASSYFRGGSYEQYF. CDR3 sequence (DNA): TGTGCCAGCAGTTACTTCCGCGGGGGCTCCTACGAGCAGTACTTC. The gene calls are TRBV6-5 and TRBJ2-7; 7 nucleotides line up with TRBD2. CDR1 is MNHEY, CDR2 SVGAGI, per germline. V dropped 1 base and J dropped 0; count of bases not matched to a gene: 3. CDR3 length equals 15 residues.

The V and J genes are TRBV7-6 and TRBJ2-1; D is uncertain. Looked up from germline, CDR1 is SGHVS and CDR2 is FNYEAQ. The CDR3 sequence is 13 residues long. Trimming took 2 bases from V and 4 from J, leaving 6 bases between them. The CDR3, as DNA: TGTGCCAGCAGCTTATCACAGTACAATGAGCAGTTCTTC. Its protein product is CASSLSQYNEQFF.

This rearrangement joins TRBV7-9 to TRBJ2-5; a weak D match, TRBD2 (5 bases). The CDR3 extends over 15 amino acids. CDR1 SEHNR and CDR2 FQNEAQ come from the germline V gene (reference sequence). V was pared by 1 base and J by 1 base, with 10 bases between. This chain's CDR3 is CASSLGPGVQETQYF. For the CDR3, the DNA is TGTGCCAGCAGCTTAGGTCCCGGGGTCCAAGAGACCCAGTACTTC.

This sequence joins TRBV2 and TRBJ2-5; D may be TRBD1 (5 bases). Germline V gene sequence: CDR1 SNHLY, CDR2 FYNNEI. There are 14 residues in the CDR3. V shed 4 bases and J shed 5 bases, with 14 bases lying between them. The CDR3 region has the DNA TGTGCCAGCAGTGCAGGGCAGCTCCGGGAGACCCAGTACTTC. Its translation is CASSAGQLRETQYF. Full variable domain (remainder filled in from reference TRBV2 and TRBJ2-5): EPEVTQTPSHQVTQMGQEVILRCVPISNHLYFYWYRQILGQKVEFLVSFYNNEISEKSEIFDDQFSVERPDGSNFTLKIRSTKLEDSAMYFCASSAGQLRETQYFGPGTRLLVL.

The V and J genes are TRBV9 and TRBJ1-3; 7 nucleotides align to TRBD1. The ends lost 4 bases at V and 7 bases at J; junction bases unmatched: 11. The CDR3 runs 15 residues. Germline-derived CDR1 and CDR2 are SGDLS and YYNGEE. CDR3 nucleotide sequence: TGTGCCAGCAGCTCCCGGGACAGAGTAACTAACACCATATATTTT. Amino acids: CASSSRDRVTNTIYF.

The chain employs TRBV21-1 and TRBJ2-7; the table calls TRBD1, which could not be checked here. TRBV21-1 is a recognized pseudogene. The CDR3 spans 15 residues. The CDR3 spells CASRRTGISSYEQYF. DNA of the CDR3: TGTGCCAGCAGACGGACAGGGATAAGCTCCTACGAGCAGTACTTC.

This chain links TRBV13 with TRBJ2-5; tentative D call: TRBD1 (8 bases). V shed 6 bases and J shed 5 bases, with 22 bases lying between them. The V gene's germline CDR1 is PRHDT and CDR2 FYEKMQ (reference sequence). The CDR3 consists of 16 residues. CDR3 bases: TGTGCCAGCAGTCCCTGGGGGGGCAGGGGGCATGAGACCCAGTACTTC. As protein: CASSPWGGRGHETQYF.

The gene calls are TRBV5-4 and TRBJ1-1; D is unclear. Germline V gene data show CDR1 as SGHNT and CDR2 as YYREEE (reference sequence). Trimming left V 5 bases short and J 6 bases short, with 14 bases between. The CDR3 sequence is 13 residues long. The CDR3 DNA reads TGTGCCAGCAGGAACGGTCCGTTCTCTGAAGCTTTCTTT. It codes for CASRNGPFSEAFF.

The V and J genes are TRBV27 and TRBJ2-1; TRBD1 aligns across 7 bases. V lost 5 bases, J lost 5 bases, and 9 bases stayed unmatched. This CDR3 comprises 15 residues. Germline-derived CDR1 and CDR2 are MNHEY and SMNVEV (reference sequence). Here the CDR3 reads CASSIRDSINNEQFF. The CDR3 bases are TGTGCCAGCAGTATCCGGGACAGTATCAACAATGAGCAGTTCTTC.

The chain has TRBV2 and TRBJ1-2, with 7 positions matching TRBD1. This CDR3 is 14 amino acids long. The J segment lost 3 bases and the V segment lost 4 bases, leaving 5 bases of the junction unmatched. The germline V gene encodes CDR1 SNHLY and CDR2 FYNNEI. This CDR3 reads CASSGQQGDYGYTF. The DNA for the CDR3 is TGTGCCAGCAGTGGTCAGCAGGGGGACTATGGCTACACCTTC. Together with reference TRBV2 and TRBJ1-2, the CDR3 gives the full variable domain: EPEVTQTPSHQVTQMGQEVILRCVPISNHLYFYWYRQILGQKVEFLVSFYNNEISEKSEIFDDQFSVERPDGSNFTLKIRSTKLEDSAMYFCASSGQQGDYGYTFGSGTRLTVV.

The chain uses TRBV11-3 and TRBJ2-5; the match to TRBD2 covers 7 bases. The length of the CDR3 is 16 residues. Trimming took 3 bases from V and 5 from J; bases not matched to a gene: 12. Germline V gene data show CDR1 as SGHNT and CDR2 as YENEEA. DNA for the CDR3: TGTGCCAGCAGCTTTATAGCGGGCGGCACGTGGGAGACCCAGTACTTC. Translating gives CASSFIAGGTWETQYF.

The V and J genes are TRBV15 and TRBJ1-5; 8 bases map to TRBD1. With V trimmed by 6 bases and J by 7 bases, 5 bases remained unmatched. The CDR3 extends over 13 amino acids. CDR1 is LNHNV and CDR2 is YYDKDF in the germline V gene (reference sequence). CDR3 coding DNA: TGTGCCACCAGGGACAGGGCAGGGCAGCCCCAGCATTTT. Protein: CATRDRAGQPQHF.

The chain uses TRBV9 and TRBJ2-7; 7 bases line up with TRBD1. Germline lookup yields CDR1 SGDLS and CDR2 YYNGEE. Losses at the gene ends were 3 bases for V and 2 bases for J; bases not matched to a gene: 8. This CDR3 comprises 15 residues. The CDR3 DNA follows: TGTGCCAGCAGCGCGGGGACAGTGGGGCCCTACGAGCAGTACTTC. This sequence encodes CASSAGTVGPYEQYF.

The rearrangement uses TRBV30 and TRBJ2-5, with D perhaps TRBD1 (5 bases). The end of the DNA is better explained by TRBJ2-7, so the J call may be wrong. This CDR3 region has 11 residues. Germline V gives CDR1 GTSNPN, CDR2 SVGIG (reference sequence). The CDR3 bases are TGTGCCTGGACCAGGGACTACGAGCAGTACTTC. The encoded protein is CAWTRDYEQYF.

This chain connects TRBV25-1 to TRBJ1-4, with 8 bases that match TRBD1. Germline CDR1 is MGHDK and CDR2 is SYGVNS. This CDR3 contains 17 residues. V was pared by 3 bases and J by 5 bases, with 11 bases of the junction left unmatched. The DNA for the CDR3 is TGTGCCAGCAGTGACCCCATTCGACAGGGGCTCAATGAAAAACTGTTTTTT. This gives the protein CASSDPIRQGLNEKLFF.

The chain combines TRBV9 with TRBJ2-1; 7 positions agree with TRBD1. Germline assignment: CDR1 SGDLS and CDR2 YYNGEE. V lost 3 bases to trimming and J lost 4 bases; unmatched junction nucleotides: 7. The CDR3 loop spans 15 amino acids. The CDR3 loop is CASSAGTALYNEQFF. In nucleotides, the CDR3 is TGTGCCAGCAGCGCCGGGACAGCGTTATACAATGAGCAGTTCTTC.

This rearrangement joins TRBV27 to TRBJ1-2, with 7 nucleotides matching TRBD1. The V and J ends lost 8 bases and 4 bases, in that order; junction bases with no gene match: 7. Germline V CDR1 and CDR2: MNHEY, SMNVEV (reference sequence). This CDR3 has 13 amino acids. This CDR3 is CASRPGDSYGYTF. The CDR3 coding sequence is TGTGCCAGCCGCCCGGGGGACAGCTATGGCTACACCTTC.

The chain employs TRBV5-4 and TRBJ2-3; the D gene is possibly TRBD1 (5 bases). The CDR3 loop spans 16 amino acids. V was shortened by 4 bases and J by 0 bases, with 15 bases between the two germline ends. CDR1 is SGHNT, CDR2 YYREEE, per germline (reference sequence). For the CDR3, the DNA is TGTGCCAGCAGCATCGGACATTTCTCTAGCACAGATACGCAGTATTTT. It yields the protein CASSIGHFSSTDTQYF.